This T cell receptor beta chain came from a study of vaccination and CD4 T cells after COVID-19. Study-level points and caveats: Convalescent patients' clones that were vaccine-specific were spike mono-reactive in 304 of 307 cases.

The table lists this clonotype with a few counts. Its antigen is not known. A read error may produce the germline difference seen at one junction end. Oncomine TCR Beta short-read sequencing was applied to DNA from cultured CD4+ T cells. A single record per CDR3 protein comes from TCRdb applying MiXCR to the PCR reads. This table has about 18,000 distinct CDR3 sequences, approximately 49% appearing once. The treatment: 10-day PBMC culture with coronavirus spike peptide pools or control peptides (ViraFEST assay). This CDR3 contains 9 residues. Germline values: CDR1 SEHNR, CDR2 FQNEAQ (reference sequence).

This chain joins TRBV7-9 and TRBJ2-3; D is perhaps TRBD1 (6 bases). This receptor was taken from a human donor who had recovered from COVID-19. Sequences were obtained from CD4+ T cells from blood, cultured in vitro. As DNA, the CDR3 is TGTGCCAGCAGCCGGGACAACTCCTTT. Translated, it gives CASSRDNSF.